This TCR beta chain was retrieved from a study of T cell responses to AZD1222 COVID-19 vaccine. Broader study findings: Spike-specific TCR breadth and depth were elevated following two AZD1222 doses.

There are 17 residues in the CDR3. Per the germline V gene, CDR1 is KGHSH and CDR2 is LQKENI. Trimming took 6 bases from V and 9 from J; bases not matched to a gene: 15. Comment on this clone: Its target is unknown.

Method: immunoSEQ multiplex PCR; TCRdb's copy keeps in-frame clones and lacks some. The table includes about 98,000 clones, around 87% detected once. This chain joins TRBV18 and TRBJ1-6; 9 bases map to TRBD1. The source of this sequence is an adult in good health. The sequencing here drew on peripheral blood, taken on day 0 of AZD1222 vaccination. The CDR3 DNA sequence: TGTGCCAGCTCGCCTCGGGACAGGGAGTTTGTAACTTCACCCCTCCACTTT. As protein: CASSPRDREFVTSPLHF.